These 21 T cell receptor beta chains came from one sample sequenced in a study of shared clonotypes between healthy human individuals. In the naive CD8 group, cells lacked CD45RO and were positively selected for CCR7, so terminally differentiated effector memory CD45RA+ cells were left out. The protocol was immunoSEQ multiplex PCR, while the TCRdb copy is restricted to in-frame clones and leaves out a portion. The sample lists about 580,000 clones, more than 95% occurring once. Sequenced sample: naive CD8+ T cells sorted from blood. Receptor source: a young man in good health.

The chain uses TRBV27 and TRBJ2-1; 11 positions match TRBD2. The V gene's germline CDR1 is MNHEY and CDR2 SMNVEV (reference sequence). Trimming removed 6 bases from V and 3 bases from J; junction bases left unmatched: 4. This CDR3 spans 15 amino acids. The DNA of the CDR3 is TGTGCCAGCAGCACACTAGCGGGGGTCTACAATGAGCAGTTCTTC. Residues: CASSTLAGVYNEQFF.

V usage is TRBV7-9 and J usage is TRBJ1-3; possibly TRBD1 for D (5 bases). The germline V and J ends were trimmed by 1 base and 7 bases, with 14 bases remaining between them. Germline V gene lookup returns CDR1 SEHNR and CDR2 FQNEAQ (reference sequence). The CDR3 extends over 15 amino acids. CDR3 residues: CASSLVGGRGNTIYF. Written as DNA, the CDR3 is TGTGCCAGCAGCTTAGTCGGAGGGCGGGGGAACACCATATATTTT.

The chain has TRBV7-8 and TRBJ2-7, with 7 bases lining up with TRBD1. The V and J ends lost 5 bases and 5 bases, in that order; junction bases with no gene match: 6. The CDR3 spans 13 residues. Germline V CDR1 and CDR2: SGHVS, FQNEAQ. The CDR3, as DNA: TGTGCCAGCAGCCCGGGACAGCCTAACGAGCAGTACTTC. It translates to CASSPGQPNEQYF.

This rearrangement joins TRBV28 to TRBJ1-5; 7 bases line up with TRBD1. The germline gives CDR1 MDHEN, CDR2 SYDVKM. V trimming: 6 bases; J trimming: 2 bases; junction bases outside the gene matches: 7. This CDR3 comprises 15 residues. CDR3: CASRLKTGGNQPQHF. CDR3 DNA: TGTGCCAGCAGGTTGAAAACAGGGGGCAATCAGCCCCAGCATTTT.

The rearrangement joins TRBV7-8 to TRBJ2-5; no clear D. This CDR3 spans 15 amino acids. Germline values: CDR1 SGHVS, CDR2 FQNEAQ. Trimming stripped 5 bases from V and 2 bases from J, with 15 bases between. The CDR3 nucleotides read TGTGCCAGCAGCGTACGTTTTGTTTCGCAAGAGACCCAGTACTTC. This gives the protein CASSVRFVSQETQYF.

For this clone: Other DNA sequences of this sample code for an identical CDR3. The chain uses TRBV7-9 and TRBJ1-1; 8 bases map to TRBD1. In germline, CDR1 is SEHNR, CDR2 FQNEAQ (reference sequence). The CDR3 contains 12 residues. V lost 5 bases to trimming and J lost 7 bases; unmatched junction nucleotides: 3. The CDR3 sequence is CASSLGQVEAFF. The CDR3 DNA sequence: TGTGCCAGCAGCCTGGGACAGGTTGAAGCTTTCTTT.

The rearrangement links TRBV7-2 to TRBJ2-7, with 11 bases that match TRBD2. Germline lookup yields CDR1 SGHTA and CDR2 FQGNSA. V trimming: 2 bases; J trimming: 3 bases; junction bases outside the gene matches: 3. The CDR3 spans 15 residues. As DNA, the CDR3 is TGTGCCAGCAGCTTACTAGCGGGAGGATTCTACGAGCAGTACTTC. Translation: CASSLLAGGFYEQYF.

The V and J genes are TRBV6-1 and TRBJ2-7; possible D gene TRBD2, 6 bases. The CDR3 covers 13 residues. Germline CDR1 reads MNHNS; CDR2 reads SASEGT. The germline V and J ends were trimmed by 6 bases and 4 bases, with 13 bases remaining between them. CDR3 DNA: TGTGCCAGCAGGGGAGGTTTATTGTACGAGCAGTACTTC. It is translated as CASRGGLLYEQYF.

The chain carries TRBV29-1 and TRBJ2-1; 8 bases are a match to TRBD2. CDR1 and CDR2 from the germline V gene are SQVTM and ANQGSEA. The CDR3 extends over 18 amino acids. With V trimmed by 7 bases and J by 0 bases, 17 bases remained unmatched. CDR3: CSALAGFTPAHSYNEQFF. Here the CDR3 DNA reads TGCAGCGCTTTAGCGGGATTCACCCCGGCCCACTCCTACAATGAGCAGTTCTTC.

The chain links TRBV7-6 to TRBJ2-7, with TRBD2 matching over 9 bases. Trimming at V came to 1 base and at J to 3 bases, leaving 4 bases not matched to a gene. Germline CDR1 and CDR2: SGHVS and FNYEAQ. The CDR3 runs to 15 residues. The CDR3 spells CASSLEISGGYEQYF. The CDR3 coding sequence is TGTGCCAGCAGCTTAGAAATTAGCGGGGGCTACGAGCAGTACTTC.

This rearrangement joins TRBV7-8 to TRBJ1-2; tentative D call: TRBD1 (6 bases). Germline-derived CDR1 and CDR2 are SGHVS and FQNEAQ. CDR3 length equals 14 residues. Trimming removed 5 bases at V and 5 bases at J, with 15 bases between. CDR3 bases: TGTGCCAGCAGCCTCTCGAGGGGGGAGTATGGCTACACCTTC. It codes for CASSLSRGEYGYTF.

The chain recombines TRBV7-2 with TRBJ2-1, with D uncertain. This CDR3 has 12 amino acids. CDR1 is SGHTA and CDR2 is FQGNSA in the germline V gene. V was cut by 3 bases and J by 8 bases, with 8 bases left in between. The CDR3 coding sequence is TGTGCCAGCAGCTTCATCCCCCATGAGCAGTTCTTC. Protein product: CASSFIPHEQFF.

The chain links TRBV2 to TRBJ2-1; the D gene is possibly TRBD2 (6 bases). The CDR3 is 15 amino acids. Deletions cut 2 bases from V and 8 bases from J, with 16 bases between. Per the germline V gene, CDR1 is SNHLY and CDR2 is FYNNEI. The CDR3 DNA sequence: TGTGCCAGCAGTGAAAGAGTAGGGCCTAGCGATGAGCAGTTCTTC. Translated: CASSERVGPSDEQFF. Full variable domain (missing parts from reference TRBV2 and TRBJ2-1): EPEVTQTPSHQVTQMGQEVILRCVPISNHLYFYWYRQILGQKVEFLVSFYNNEISEKSEIFDDQFSVERPDGSNFTLKIRSTKLEDSAMYFCASSERVGPSDEQFFGPGTRLTVL.

This chain connects TRBV27 to TRBJ2-7; D might be TRBD2 (6 bases). Trimming took 11 bases from V and 1 from J, leaving 18 bases between them. The CDR3 spans 14 residues. CDR1 is MNHEY and CDR2 is SMNVEV in the germline V gene (reference sequence). The CDR3 region has the DNA TGTGCCGCCGCGGGAACTCTTAGATCCTACGAGCAGTACTTC. Translation gives CAAAGTLRSYEQYF.

The V gene is TRBV5-1, the J gene TRBJ2-7, with TRBD1 identical over 7 bases. V dropped 0 bases and J dropped 4; count of bases not matched to a gene: 10. Germline V gene sequence: CDR1 SGHRS, CDR2 YFSETQ. The CDR3 is 16 amino acids. As DNA, the CDR3 is TGCGCCAGCAGCTTGGCCATGACAGGGTTAGTTTACGAGCAGTACTTC. Translation gives CASSLAMTGLVYEQYF.

This clone was recorded once. The chain combines TRBV29-1 with TRBJ2-1; TRBD1 or TRBD2 may be the D gene (5 bases each). Germline V lookup: CDR1 SQVTM, CDR2 ANQGSEA. The ends were cut back, 6 bases at V and 9 bases at J, with 12 bases in the middle. This CDR3 has 11 residues. For the CDR3, the DNA is TGCAGCGTGCAAGGGGACGGTGAGCAGTTCTTC. Protein: CSVQGDGEQFF.

This chain links TRBV7-9 with TRBJ2-5, with 11 bases matching TRBD2. The V gene's germline CDR1 is SEHNR and CDR2 FQNEAQ (reference sequence). The CDR3 loop spans 15 amino acids. J was trimmed by 3 bases and V by 3 bases; bases with no gene match: 3. Written as DNA, the CDR3 is TGTGCCAGCAGCTTGGGGACTAGCGGTAAAGAGACCCAGTACTTC. It specifies CASSLGTSGKETQYF.

J is TRBJ2-2 and V is TRBV19; D is unclear. V lost 3 bases, J lost 2 bases, and 10 bases lay in between. The CDR3 is 15 amino acids. Germline CDR1 LNHDA, CDR2 SQIVND (reference sequence). CDR3 bases: TGTGCCAGTAGTATTGTAGTCGTTAACACCGGGGAGCTGTTTTTT. It is translated as CASSIVVVNTGELFF.

The DNA for the CDR3 is TGTGCCAGCAGCGGACCCTCTAGCACCGAGTACACAGATACGCAGTATTTT. This translates into CASSGPSSTEYTDTQYF. This chain joins TRBV9 and TRBJ2-3; D possibly corresponds to TRBD2 (5 bases). V lost 3 bases and J 2 bases, leaving 19 bases between the germline ends. Germline V gene data show CDR1 as SGDLS and CDR2 as YYNGEE. This CDR3 is 17 amino acids long.

This chain connects TRBV7-3 to TRBJ2-1, with 8 bases aligning to TRBD2. The CDR3 sequence is 17 residues long. CDR1 and CDR2 (germline): SGHTA, FQGTGA. After removal of 4 bases from V and 0 bases from J, the junction contained 8 bases not matched to a gene. The CDR3 loop reads CASSSEAGLVSYNEQFF. The CDR3 coding sequence is TGTGCCAGCAGCTCCGAAGCGGGACTAGTCTCCTACAATGAGCAGTTCTTC.

The gene calls are TRBV7-9 and TRBJ2-7; tentatively, D is TRBD1 (5 bases). In germline, CDR1 is SEHNR, CDR2 FQNEAQ (reference sequence). This CDR3 spans 13 amino acids. The V gene lost 8 bases and the J gene lost 3 bases, with 14 bases spanning the gap. The CDR3 nucleotides are TGTGCCAGCCACGGCAGGGCGGACTACGAGCAGTACTTC. Its translation is CASHGRADYEQYF.